This T cell receptor (beta chain) was obtained from a study of blood T cell repertoires in COVID-19. Whole-study context: The analysed material was cDNA or gDNA that came from T cells, B-cell-depleted T cells, or PBMCs.

The CDR3 totals 15 residues. CDR1 is SNHLY, CDR2 FYNNEI, per germline. The junction had 8 bases not matched to a gene; V was cut back by 5 bases and J by 5 bases. How the authors handled the data: Using reference gene primer amplification, nucleated cell counts were estimated. Clones were sequenced by immunoSEQ multiplex PCR, and TCRdb holds only the in-frame ones, with some missing. That table furnishes V, J and clone size, whereas the DNA furnished D and trimming. Of approximately 270,000 clones in the sample, approximately 84% were seen once. The TCR comes from a person aged 65 to 79 with COVID-19, enrolled during active disease. The sequenced sample was peripheral blood. The rearrangement links TRBV2 to TRBJ2-5; TRBD2 matches at 10 bases. CDR3 sequence: CASSLSGRGTETQYF. CDR3 nucleotide sequence: TGTGCCAGCAGTCTAAGCGGGAGGGGGACTGAGACCCAGTACTTC.